Shown below are 3 T cell receptor beta chains from a single sample sequenced in a study of blood T cell repertoires in COVID-19. Sequencing was performed with immunoSEQ multiplex PCR; in TCRdb, only in-frame clones are kept and a portion is missing. Among about 300,000 clones listed, approximately 85% were seen once. Material for sequencing was peripheral blood. Receptors were obtained from a human donor in a cohort sampled during active COVID-19.

This clone was found once. The V call is TRBV15, the J call TRBJ2-7; 11 nucleotides line up with TRBD2. With 3 bases clipped from V and 4 bases from J, the junction kept 5 bases outside the gene matches. This CDR3 has 15 amino acids. The V gene's germline CDR1 is LNHNV and CDR2 YYDKDF (reference sequence). The CDR3 spells CATSRSGTSGYEQYF. Written as DNA, the CDR3 is TGTGCCACCAGCAGGTCCGGGACTAGCGGATACGAGCAGTACTTC.

The chain has TRBV30 and TRBJ2-7; D might be TRBD1 (6 bases). This CDR3 has 16 amino acids. The germline V gene encodes CDR1 GTSNPN and CDR2 SVGIG (reference sequence). V lost 3 bases and J 2 bases, leaving 20 bases between the germline ends. CDR3 bases: TGTGCCTGGAGCCCACTAACAGGGAAACCCCCCTACGAGCAGTACTTC. Its protein is CAWSPLTGKPPYEQYF.

CDR3 DNA sequence: TGTGCCAGCAGCTTCGGACACTCGGAGGGCCAGCCCCAGCATTTT. This codes for CASSFGHSEGQPQHF. J is TRBJ1-5 and V is TRBV7-9, with D possibly matching TRBD1 (5 bases). This CDR3 has 15 amino acids. Germline V gene data show CDR1 as SEHNR and CDR2 as FQNEAQ (reference sequence). The V and J ends lost 3 bases and 7 bases respectively, with 16 bases between them.